This T cell receptor beta chain was recorded in a study of T cell changes during pregnancy in multiple sclerosis. TCRdb keeps only in-frame clones here, not all; method: immunoSEQ multiplex PCR. The table shows about 64,000 clones, with over 95% occurring only once. Looked up from germline, CDR1 is MNHNS and CDR2 is SASEGT. V dropped 9 bases and J dropped 7 bases, with 12 bases sitting between them. The CDR3 contains 12 residues. The rearrangement links TRBV6-1 to TRBJ1-4; possibly TRBD1 for D (6 bases). The sample consisted of CD8+ T cells from peripheral blood mononuclear cells, taken after pregnancy. The source is a female donor with multiple sclerosis, enrolled in a pregnancy study. In DNA, the CDR3 is TGTGCCAGTCACGAAGGGGGTGAAAAACTGTTTTTT. Encoded protein: CASHEGGEKLFF.